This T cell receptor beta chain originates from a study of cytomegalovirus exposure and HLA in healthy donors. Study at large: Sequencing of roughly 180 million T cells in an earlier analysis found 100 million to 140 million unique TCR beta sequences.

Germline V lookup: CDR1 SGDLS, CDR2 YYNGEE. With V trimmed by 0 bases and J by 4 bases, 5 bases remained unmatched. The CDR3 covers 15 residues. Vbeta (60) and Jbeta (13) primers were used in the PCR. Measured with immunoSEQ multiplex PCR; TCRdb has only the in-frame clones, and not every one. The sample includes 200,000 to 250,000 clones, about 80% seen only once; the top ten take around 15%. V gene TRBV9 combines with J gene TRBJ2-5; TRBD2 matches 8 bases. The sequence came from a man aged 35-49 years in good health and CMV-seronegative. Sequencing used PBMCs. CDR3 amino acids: CASSVASGSSETQYF. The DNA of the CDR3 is TGTGCCAGCAGCGTAGCCAGCGGGAGTTCAGAGACCCAGTACTTC. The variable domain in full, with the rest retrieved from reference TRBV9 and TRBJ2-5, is DSGVTQTPKHLITATGQRVTLRCSPRSGDLSVYWYQQSLDQGLQFLIQYYNGEERAKGNILERFSAQQFPDLHSELNLSSLELGDSALYFCASSVASGSSETQYFGPGTRLLVL.